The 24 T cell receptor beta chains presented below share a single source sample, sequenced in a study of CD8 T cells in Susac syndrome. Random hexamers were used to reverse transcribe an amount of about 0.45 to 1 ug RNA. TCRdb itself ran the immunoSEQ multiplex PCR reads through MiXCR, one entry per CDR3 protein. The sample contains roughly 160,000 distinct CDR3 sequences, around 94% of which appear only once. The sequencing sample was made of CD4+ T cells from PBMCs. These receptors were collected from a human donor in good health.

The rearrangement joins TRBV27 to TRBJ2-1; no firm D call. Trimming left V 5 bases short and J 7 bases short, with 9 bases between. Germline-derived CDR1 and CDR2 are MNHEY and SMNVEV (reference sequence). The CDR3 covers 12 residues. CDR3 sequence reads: CASSPTWNEQFF. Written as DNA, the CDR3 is TGTGCCAGCAGTCCAACATGGAATGAGCAGTTCTTC.

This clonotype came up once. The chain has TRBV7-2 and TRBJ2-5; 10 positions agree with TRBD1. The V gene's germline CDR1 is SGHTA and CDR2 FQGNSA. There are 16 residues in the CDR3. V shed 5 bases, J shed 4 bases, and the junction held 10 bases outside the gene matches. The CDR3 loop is CASSERQGALGETQYF. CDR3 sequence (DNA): TGTGCCAGCAGCGAAAGACAGGGGGCGCTGGGAGAGACCCAGTACTTC.

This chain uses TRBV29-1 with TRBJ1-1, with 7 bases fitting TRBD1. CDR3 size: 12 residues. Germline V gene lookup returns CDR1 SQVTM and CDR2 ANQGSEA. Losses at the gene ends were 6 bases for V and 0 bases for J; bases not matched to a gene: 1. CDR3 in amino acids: CSVDRLNTEAFF. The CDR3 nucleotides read TGCAGCGTGGACAGGTTGAACACTGAAGCTTTCTTT.

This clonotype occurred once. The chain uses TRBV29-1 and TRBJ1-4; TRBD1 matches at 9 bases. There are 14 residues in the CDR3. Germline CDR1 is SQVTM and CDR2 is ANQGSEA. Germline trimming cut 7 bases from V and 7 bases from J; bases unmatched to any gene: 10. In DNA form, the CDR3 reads TGCAGCGGTGTTATGACAGGGGGAAGTGAAAAACTGTTTTTT. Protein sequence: CSGVMTGGSEKLFF.

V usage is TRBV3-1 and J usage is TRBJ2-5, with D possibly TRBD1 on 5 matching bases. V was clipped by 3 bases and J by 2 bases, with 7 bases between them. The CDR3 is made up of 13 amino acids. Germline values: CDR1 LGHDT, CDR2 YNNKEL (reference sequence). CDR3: CASSQGRQETQYF. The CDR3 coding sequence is TGTGCCAGCAGCCAGGGGCGGCAAGAGACCCAGTACTTC.

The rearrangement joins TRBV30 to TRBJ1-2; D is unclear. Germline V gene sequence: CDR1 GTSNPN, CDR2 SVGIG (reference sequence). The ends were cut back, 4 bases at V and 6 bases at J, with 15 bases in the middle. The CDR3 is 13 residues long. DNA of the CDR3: TGTGCCTGGAAAGGCTCCCCTGTGGATGGCTACACCTTC. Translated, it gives CAWKGSPVDGYTF.

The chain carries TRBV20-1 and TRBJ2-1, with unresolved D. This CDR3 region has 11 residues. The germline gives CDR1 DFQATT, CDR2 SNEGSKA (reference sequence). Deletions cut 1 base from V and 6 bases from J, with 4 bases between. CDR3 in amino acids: CSARVGNEQFF. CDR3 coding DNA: TGCAGTGCTAGAGTGGGCAATGAGCAGTTCTTC.

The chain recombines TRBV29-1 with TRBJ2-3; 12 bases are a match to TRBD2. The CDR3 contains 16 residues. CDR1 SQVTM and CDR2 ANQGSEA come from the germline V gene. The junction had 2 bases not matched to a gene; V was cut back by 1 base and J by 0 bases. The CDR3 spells CSVEGTSGESTDTQYF. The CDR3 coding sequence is TGCAGCGTTGAAGGGACTAGCGGGGAGAGCACAGATACGCAGTATTTT.

CDR3 in amino acids: CASSYEMGLAEGAETQYF. As DNA, the CDR3 is TGTGCCAGCAGTTACGAAATGGGACTAGCAGAGGGGGCAGAGACCCAGTACTTC. V gene TRBV6-5 combines with J gene TRBJ2-5; 9 bases are shared with TRBD2. CDR1 is MNHEY and CDR2 is SVGAGI in the germline V gene. The CDR3 runs to 18 residues. V was pared by 2 bases and J by 4 bases, with 14 bases of the junction left unmatched.

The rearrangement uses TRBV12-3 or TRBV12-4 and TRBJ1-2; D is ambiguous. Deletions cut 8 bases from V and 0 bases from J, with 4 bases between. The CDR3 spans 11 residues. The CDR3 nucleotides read TGTGCCAGCGGAACTAACTATGGCTACACCTTC. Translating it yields CASGTNYGYTF.

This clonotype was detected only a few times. CDR3 coding DNA: TGTGCCAGCCGAACAGCGAGCAATCAGCCCCAGCATTTT. This encodes CASRTASNQPQHF. V and J are TRBV6-1 and TRBJ1-5; D is unresolved. The germline V gene encodes CDR1 MNHNS and CDR2 SASEGT. The CDR3 length is 13 residues. V lost 8 bases, J lost 1 base, and 9 bases lay in between.

CDR3 nucleotides: TGTGCCAGCGGGGGGAGCGAACGGGGCACTGAAGCTTTCTTT. Amino acid sequence: CASGGSERGTEAFF. The chain employs TRBV9 and TRBJ1-1; the D gene is possibly TRBD1 (5 bases). V lost 7 bases and J lost 4, with 17 bases in between. This CDR3 region has 14 residues. CDR1 SGDLS and CDR2 YYNGEE come from the germline V gene. Complete variable domain (other parts from reference TRBV9 and TRBJ1-1): DSGVTQTPKHLITATGQRVTLRCSPRSGDLSVYWYQQSLDQGLQFLIQYYNGEERAKGNILERFSAQQFPDLHSELNLSSLELGDSALYFCASGGSERGTEAFFGQGTRLTVV.

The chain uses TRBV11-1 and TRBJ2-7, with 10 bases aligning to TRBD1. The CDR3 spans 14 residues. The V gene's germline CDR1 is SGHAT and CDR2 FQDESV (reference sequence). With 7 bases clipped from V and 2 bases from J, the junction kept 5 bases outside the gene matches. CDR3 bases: TGTGCCAGCACAACCGGGACAGGGGCCTACGAGCAGTACTTC. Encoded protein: CASTTGTGAYEQYF.

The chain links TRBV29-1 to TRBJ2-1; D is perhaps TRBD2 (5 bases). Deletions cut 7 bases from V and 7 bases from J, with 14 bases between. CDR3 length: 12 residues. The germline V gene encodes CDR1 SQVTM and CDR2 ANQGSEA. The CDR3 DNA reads TGCAGCGCCGGCGACGGGGATAATGAGCAGTTCTTC. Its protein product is CSAGDGDNEQFF.

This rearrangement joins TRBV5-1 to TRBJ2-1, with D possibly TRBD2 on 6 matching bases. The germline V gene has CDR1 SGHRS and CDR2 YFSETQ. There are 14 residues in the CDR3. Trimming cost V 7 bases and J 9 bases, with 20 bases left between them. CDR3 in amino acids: CASAEGRGAGEQFF. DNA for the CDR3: TGCGCCAGCGCCGAGGGCCGGGGAGCGGGTGAGCAGTTCTTC.

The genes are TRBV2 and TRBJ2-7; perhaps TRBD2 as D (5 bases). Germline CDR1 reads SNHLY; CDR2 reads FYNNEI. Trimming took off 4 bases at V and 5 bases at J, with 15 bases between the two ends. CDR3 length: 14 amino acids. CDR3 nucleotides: TGTGCCAGCAGTGTAGAAGGGAGTGGCGACGAGCAGTACTTC. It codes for CASSVEGSGDEQYF.

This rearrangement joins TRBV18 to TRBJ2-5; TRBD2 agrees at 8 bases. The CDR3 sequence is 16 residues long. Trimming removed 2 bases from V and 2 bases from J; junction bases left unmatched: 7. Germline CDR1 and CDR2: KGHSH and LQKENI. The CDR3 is CASSPISGGPQETQYF. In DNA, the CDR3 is TGTGCCAGCTCACCAATCAGCGGGGGTCCGCAAGAGACCCAGTACTTC.

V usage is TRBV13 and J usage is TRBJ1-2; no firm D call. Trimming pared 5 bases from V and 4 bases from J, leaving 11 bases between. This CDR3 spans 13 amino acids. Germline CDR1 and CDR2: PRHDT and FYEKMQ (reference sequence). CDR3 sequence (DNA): TGTGCCAGCAGCCGAAGCTATGGCTATGGCTACACCTTC. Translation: CASSRSYGYGYTF.

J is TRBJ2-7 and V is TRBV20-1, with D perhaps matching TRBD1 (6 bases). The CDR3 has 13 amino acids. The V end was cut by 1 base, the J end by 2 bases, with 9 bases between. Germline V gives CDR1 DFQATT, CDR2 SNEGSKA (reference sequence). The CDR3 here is CSARVTGTYEQYF. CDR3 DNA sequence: TGCAGTGCTAGAGTTACAGGGACCTACGAGCAGTACTTC.

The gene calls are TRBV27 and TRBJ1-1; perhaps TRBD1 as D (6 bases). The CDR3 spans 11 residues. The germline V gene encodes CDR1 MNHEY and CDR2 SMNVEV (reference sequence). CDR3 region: CGRPRGPEAFF. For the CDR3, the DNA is TGTGGCCGTCCCAGGGGCCCTGAAGCTTTCTTT.

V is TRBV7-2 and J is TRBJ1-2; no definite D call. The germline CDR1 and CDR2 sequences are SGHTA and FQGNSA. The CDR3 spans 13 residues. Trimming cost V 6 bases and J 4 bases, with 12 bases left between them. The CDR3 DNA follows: TGTGCCAGCAGTCCAGTTGTGGCCTATGGCTACACCTTC. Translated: CASSPVVAYGYTF.

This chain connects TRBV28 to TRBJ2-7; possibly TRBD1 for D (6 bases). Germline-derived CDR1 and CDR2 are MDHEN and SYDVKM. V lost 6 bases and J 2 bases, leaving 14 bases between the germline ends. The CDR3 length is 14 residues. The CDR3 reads CASRSTGTTYEQYF. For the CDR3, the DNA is TGTGCCAGCAGATCGACAGGCACAACCTACGAGCAGTACTTC. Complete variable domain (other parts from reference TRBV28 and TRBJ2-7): DVKVTQSSRYLVKRTGEKVFLECVQDMDHENMFWYRQDPGLGLRLIYFSYDVKMKEKGDIPEGYSVSREKKERFSLILESASTNQTSMYLCASRSTGTTYEQYFGPGTRLTVT.

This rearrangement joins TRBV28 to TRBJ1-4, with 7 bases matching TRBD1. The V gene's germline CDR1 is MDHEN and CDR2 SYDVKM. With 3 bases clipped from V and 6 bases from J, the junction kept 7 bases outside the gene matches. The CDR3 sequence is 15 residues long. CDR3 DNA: TGTGCCAGCAGTTTCTTTCTTGACAGGGATGAAAAACTGTTTTTT. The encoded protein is CASSFFLDRDEKLFF.

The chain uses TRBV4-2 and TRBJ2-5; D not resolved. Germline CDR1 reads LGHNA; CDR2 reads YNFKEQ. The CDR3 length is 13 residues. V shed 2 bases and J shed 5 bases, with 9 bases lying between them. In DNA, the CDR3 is TGTGCCAGCAGCCAAAAGGGCCGGGAGACCCAGTACTTC. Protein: CASSQKGRETQYF.